This T cell receptor beta chain originates from a study of shared clonotypes between healthy human individuals (TCRdb year 2020). Study-wide context: A couple of women and a few men aged 18 to 49 years were included in the cohort. For each donor, CD4 naive and CD4 memory were each run on three plates, CD8 naive on two plates, and CD8 memory on one plate. Blood TCR repertoires of a handful of healthy adults were deeply sequenced to estimate repertoire size and the extent of clonotype sharing between individuals. Different laboratories and diverse techniques were used to prepare libraries and sequence TCR repertoires, to increase sequencing depth and limit assay-specific biases. Each donor's leukapheresis produced roughly between roughly 0.9 and 9 billion PBMCs.

TCR CDR3 regions were amplified from genomic DNA by multiplex PCR using the deep immunoSEQ assay. Extracted genomic DNA from each cell subset was spread evenly across all wells of several immunoSEQ 96-well plates, with each plate serving as a replicate. Each replicate PCR for sorted subsets received 200 ng genomic DNA, equal to roughly 30,000 T cell genomes. Purified libraries were measured with a Qubit 3.0 fluorometer, size-checked on a Bioanalyzer 2100, and measured again with the KAPA Library Quantification kit. Each immunoSEQ 96-well plate was sequenced on its own single-read 150-cycle Illumina NextSeq 550 flow cell. The source study handled its data this way. Because only junctional sequences without quality scores were contained in the immunoSEQ output, filtering matching that applied to full-length reads could not be performed. Sequences were annotated with PyIR, a Python wrapper for IgBLAST v1.9, using IMGT germline references to assign V/J genes and CDR3. Reads were filtered out if the reads had weak V/J assignments (E-value above 1e-6), no CDR3, stop codons, out-of-frame junctions, or ambiguous translated residues. V3J clonotypes were defined as sequences sharing an identical inferred V gene, J gene, and CDR3 amino acid sequence. The percentage overlap between two repertoires was calculated by dividing the number of shared unique clonotypes by the size of the smaller repertoire. Richness of each repertoire was evaluated using RTK rarefaction, the Chao1 estimator, and Recon v2.1 estimates of unobserved clonotypes. Generation probabilities for all TCRbeta clonotypes obtained by the gDNA method from several donors were computed using OLGA. TCRdb obtained this table from immuneACCESS and retained in-frame rearrangements with V and J assigned. These tables miss some clones; where compared with another copy, unresolved V genes account for less than half of the shortfall, and the remainder is unexplained. V and J calls and clone size are copied from that table; D and trimming were computed from the DNA. This sample comprises 600,000 to 750,000 clones, 55% to 75% of them detected only once. In total, the top ten clones hold approximately 2% of the sample.

Donors were healthy HIV-negative adults with no recently reported acute infections or vaccinations. Only Caucasian adults living in Nashville, Tennessee, USA were represented among the donors. CD4+ T cells were enriched through magnetic negative selection, after which naive cells were positively selected on CD45RA and the remaining negative fraction served as the memory subset. After blood collection by leukapheresis, PBMCs were isolated using Ficoll-Histopaque density gradient centrifugation and then cryopreserved in the vapor phase of liquid nitrogen. Analytical flow cytometry was used to check the purity and quantity of every magnetically sorted T cell population. Each sorted fraction had its genomic DNA isolated and then quantified by UV absorbance on a Nanodrop 2000c. What the work shows at the level of the full study, not this receptor alone: Naive subsets generally had larger estimated clonotype richness than memory subsets did. Only blood was sampled, and tissue TCR repertoires likely differ from those in blood. Incomplete sequencing was indicated by rarefaction of sorted-subset datasets, despite the large sequencing depth. When several donors were compared, the shared fraction of clonotypes was around 5% for naive CD4, around 3.5% for naive CD8, 2.3% for memory CD4, and 0.35% to 0.4% for memory CD8. Based on pairwise subsampling, the degree of clonotype sharing among donors was expected to be affected by sequencing depth. The small number of donors limited the genetic and exposure-history diversity represented. Higher generation probabilities were observed for clonotypes shared by all four sorted-subset donors than for non-shared clonotypes.

Note on this clone: It lacks a known antigen. There are no base qualities to consult, and no much larger clone falls within one base.

The specimen sequenced was memory CD4+ T cells sorted from blood. The meaning of the sample's cell subset or site label: CD45RA-negative fraction. This receptor was obtained from a woman aged 25 to 39 in good health.

Here the CDR3 is given as CASISGPEGYTF. Read as DNA, the sequence is TGTGCCAGCATCTCCGGCCCAGAGGGCTACACCTTC. The sequence links TRBV28 to TRBJ1-2, with no confidently assigned D gene. CDR3 length: 12 amino acids, cysteine to phenylalanine. Of the read, only the CDR3 DNA is kept; its 36 bases are in frame from base 1. The germline ends are 14 bases apart after V is trimmed by 7 bases and J by 8 bases. The germline V gene encodes CDR1 MDHEN and CDR2 SYDVKM.